The rows below give T cell receptor beta chains drawn from one sample of a study of cytomegalovirus exposure and HLA in healthy donors. Libraries were prepared by immunoSEQ multiplex PCR; TCRdb keeps only in-frame clonotypes and omits some of them. The sample carries 100,000 to 150,000 clones, 94% recorded once. The sample comprised PBMCs. The receptors originated from a woman in her late teens or twenties in good health and CMV-seronegative. CDR3s include the opening cysteine and the closing phenylalanine or tryptophan. Fields, in order: V gene, CDR3 protein.

>TRBV5-6
CASSLQAPTDTQYF
>TRBV7-2
CASSLLAGVSYNEQFF
>TRBV18
CASSIQQRGRTDTQYF
>TRBV6-5
CASSYRGEQYF
>TRBV7-9
CASSTRGVTGGDSPLHF
>TRBV18
CASSPGQGHNYGYTF
>TRBV16
CASSQAGDTEAFF
>TRBV19
CASSVGQGLDNEQFF
>TRBV7-3
CASSLTPSGQDTQYF
>TRBV27
CASSSSGTSGGAGFGNEQFF
>TRBV5-4
CASSLKGQGALGYTF
>TRBV19
CASSIIPLHRGSSYNSPLHF
>TRBV7-6
CASSQLDSLLNEQFF
>TRBV4-1
CASSANRGPGYGYTF
>TRBV7-9
CASSRDFLLNEQFF
>TRBV27
CASSPRTGGASYEQYF
>TRBV10-3
CAISENRGDEQYF
>TRBV15
CATEKTGQLQKLFF
>TRBV11-2
CASSAKYRANSPLHF
>TRBV27
CASSQRTSYEQYF
>TRBV27
CASSTGTGGGSGYTF
>TRBV5-1
CASSFRVSLDAGELFF
>TRBV28
CASSSLHRGGGELFF
>TRBV7-9
CASSPGQGEYEQYF
>TRBV28
CASKTSGSKSSYEQYF
>TRBV27
CASSLWRERTDTQYF
>TRBV9
CASSVASGQETQYF